What follows is one T cell receptor (beta chain) and its context. The CDR3 loop spans 13 amino acids. Trimming stripped 4 bases from V and 8 bases from J, with 14 bases between. Germline CDR1 is SGHDN and CDR2 is FVKESK. This sample stems from a study of PD-1 and CTLA-4 blockade in melanoma. TCRdb's table, derived via immunoSEQ multiplex PCR, lists solely in-frame clones and lacks some. There are almost 30,000 clones in the sample; approximately 88% occur only once, and roughly 8.1% lies in the top ten. The chain employs TRBV14 and TRBJ1-1; D gene unclear. Sequences were derived from CD8+ T cells from peripheral blood, sampled before anti-PD-1 treatment. The receptor was derived from a human donor with melanoma. The CDR3 DNA is TGTGCCAGCAGCCTTAGTCCCGGCGGGGAAGCTTTCTTT. Its protein is CASSLSPGGEAFF.